The present TCR beta chain was sequenced within a study of blood T cells in healthy people across ages. Then a second PCR, running roughly 7 to 11 cycles, was carried out with a sample-barcoded 5' primer and a J-beta primer mix. In TCRdb, the 5' RACE reads were re-called with MiXCR into one record per CDR3 protein. The sample holds hundreds of thousands of distinct CDR3 sequences; roughly 48% are singletons and the top ten take about 22%. With 4 bases clipped from V and 8 bases from J, the junction kept 13 bases outside the gene matches. This CDR3 has 16 amino acids. Germline V gives CDR1 SEHNR, CDR2 FQNEAQ (reference sequence).

The chain couples TRBV7-9 to TRBJ1-2; TRBD1 agrees at 10 bases. The sample comprised blood. This sequence originates from an elderly man in good health. The CDR3 here is CASSSPGTGAPGGYTF. The DNA for the CDR3 is TGTGCCAGCAGCTCCCCCGGGACAGGGGCGCCTGGGGGCTACACCTTC.